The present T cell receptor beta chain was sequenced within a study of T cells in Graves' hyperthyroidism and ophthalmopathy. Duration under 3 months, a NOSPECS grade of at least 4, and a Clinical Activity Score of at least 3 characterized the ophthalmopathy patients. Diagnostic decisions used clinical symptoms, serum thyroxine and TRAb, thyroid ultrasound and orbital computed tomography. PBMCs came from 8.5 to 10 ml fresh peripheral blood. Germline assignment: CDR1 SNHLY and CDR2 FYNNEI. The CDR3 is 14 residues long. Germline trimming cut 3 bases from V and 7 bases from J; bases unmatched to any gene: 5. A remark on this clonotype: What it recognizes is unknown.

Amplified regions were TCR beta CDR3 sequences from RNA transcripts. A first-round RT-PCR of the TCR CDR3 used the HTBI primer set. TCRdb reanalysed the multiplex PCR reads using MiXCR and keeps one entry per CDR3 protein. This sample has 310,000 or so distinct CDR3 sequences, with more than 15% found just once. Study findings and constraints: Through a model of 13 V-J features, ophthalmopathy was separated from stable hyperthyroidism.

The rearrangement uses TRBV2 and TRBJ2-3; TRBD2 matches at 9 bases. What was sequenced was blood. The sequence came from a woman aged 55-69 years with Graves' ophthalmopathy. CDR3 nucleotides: TGTGCCAGCAGTGACGATAGCGGGAGTCATACGCAGTATTTT. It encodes CASSDDSGSHTQYF.